The 10 T cell receptor beta chains below come from one sample, sequenced in a study of T cell responses to AZD1222 COVID-19 vaccine. Sequencing was performed with immunoSEQ multiplex PCR; in TCRdb, only in-frame clones are kept and a portion is missing. Of 160,000 or so clones detected, approximately 92% appear once; the ten largest clones hold 2.6%. The sequencing used peripheral blood, collected on day 0 of AZD1222 vaccination. The receptor source for this set is an adult in good health.

This rearrangement joins TRBV19 to TRBJ2-3; a weak D match, TRBD2 (5 bases). V dropped 5 bases and J dropped 9 bases, with 21 bases sitting between them. This CDR3 is built from 15 residues. Germline V gene data show CDR1 as LNHDA and CDR2 as SQIVND (reference sequence). The CDR3 DNA reads as TGTGCCAGTAGTTCCTTCCGGACGGTGGCGGGCACGCAGTATTTT. Its translation is CASSSFRTVAGTQYF.

The V gene is TRBV6-5, the J gene TRBJ1-1; TRBD1 matches 7 bases. The CDR3 spans 13 residues. Per germline, CDR1 MNHEY and CDR2 SVGAGI. Trimming removed 5 bases from V and 5 bases from J; junction bases left unmatched: 5. CDR3 DNA: TGTGCCAGCAGTCTTCAGGGACAGACTGAAGCTTTCTTT. Translation gives CASSLQGQTEAFF.

The rearrangement uses TRBV9 and TRBJ1-4; D unclear. V lost 0 bases and J 6 bases, leaving 15 bases between the germline ends. The V gene's germline CDR1 is SGDLS and CDR2 YYNGEE. The length of the CDR3 is 16 residues. CDR3 bases: TGTGCCAGCAGCGTAGGTGCGCCTACTGCCTATGAAAAACTGTTTTTT. It codes for CASSVGAPTAYEKLFF.

V usage is TRBV25-1 and J usage is TRBJ1-1; 8 bases are shared with TRBD1. The CDR3 length is 14 residues. From germline, CDR1 is MGHDK and CDR2 SYGVNS. J was trimmed by 4 bases and V by 1 base; bases with no gene match: 2. CDR3 sequence reads: CASSEWDRSTEAFF. The CDR3 DNA reads as TGTGCCAGCAGTGAATGGGACAGGAGCACTGAAGCTTTCTTT.

This clone was seen more than once but under ten times. The chain is built from TRBV6-5 and TRBJ1-1; D is possibly TRBD1 (5 bases). Deletions cut 7 bases from V and 3 bases from J, with 9 bases between. This CDR3 is 12 amino acids long. Germline V gene data show CDR1 as MNHEY and CDR2 as SVGAGI. This chain's CDR3 is CASTQGDTEAFF. The CDR3 DNA reads TGTGCCAGCACCCAAGGGGACACTGAAGCTTTCTTT.

This clone was seen a single time. This chain connects TRBV7-9 to TRBJ1-3; D gene uncertain. The CDR3 has 13 residues. Trimming removed 1 base at V and 4 bases at J, with 5 bases between. The germline V gene has CDR1 SEHNR and CDR2 FQNEAQ (reference sequence). CDR3 in DNA: TGTGCCAGCAGCTTAGGTCTAGGAAACACCATATATTTT. This codes for CASSLGLGNTIYF.

This chain links TRBV20-1 with TRBJ2-7; D is ambiguous. CDR3 length: 14 amino acids. V lost 3 bases, J lost 7 bases, and 19 bases lay in between. Per the germline V gene, CDR1 is DFQATT and CDR2 is SNEGSKA (reference sequence). The CDR3 DNA reads as TGCAGTGCTAGTCGAGACTCCTACTTGATTGAGCAGTACTTC. It yields the protein CSASRDSYLIEQYF.

This clone is a singleton in its sample. This chain uses TRBV11-2 with TRBJ2-1; D perhaps matches TRBD1 (6 bases). V was pared by 6 bases and J by 7 bases, with 13 bases between. CDR3 length equals 13 residues. Germline CDR1 and CDR2: SGHAT and FQNNGV. CDR3 sequence reads: CASSQQGWNEQFF. The CDR3 DNA follows: TGTGCCAGCAGTCAACAGGGCTGGAATGAGCAGTTCTTC. Drawing the rest from reference TRBV11-2 and TRBJ2-1, the complete variable domain is EAGVAQSPRYKIIEKRQSVAFWCNPISGHATLYWYQQILGQGPKLLIQFQNNGVVDDSQLPKDRFSAERLKGVDSTLKIQPAKLEDSAVYLCASSQQGWNEQFFGPGTRLTVL.

This chain links TRBV7-9 with TRBJ2-7, with D maybe TRBD1 (5 bases). Germline values: CDR1 SEHNR, CDR2 FQNEAQ (reference sequence). V dropped 2 bases and J dropped 3 bases, with 11 bases sitting between them. This CDR3 has 14 amino acids. The CDR3 nucleotides are TGTGCCAGCAGCTTACAGGGTATCTACTACGAGCAGTACTTC. This codes for CASSLQGIYYEQYF.

V and J are TRBV2 and TRBJ1-2; D remains unclear. V lost 4 bases, J lost 8 bases, and 11 bases lay in between. CDR3 size: 12 residues. CDR1 and CDR2 from the germline V gene are SNHLY and FYNNEI. The CDR3 is CASSATPLGYTF. The CDR3 DNA reads as TGTGCCAGCAGTGCCACCCCCCTAGGCTACACCTTC.